The 8 T cell receptor beta chains below come from one sample, sequenced in a study of T cell clonotyping in hematopoietic cell transplantation. Clones were sequenced by immunoSEQ multiplex PCR, and TCRdb holds only the in-frame ones, with some missing. This table holds about 16,000 clones, approximately 61% found once. The sample here was PBMCs, taken 30 days after allogeneic stem cell transplant. These TCRs come from a male patient in his fifties who had an allogeneic stem cell transplant from an unrelated donor, so T cells may come from the graft donor. Some clones in this sample may be carry-over from other donors' samples.

The chain joins TRBV6-6 to TRBJ2-1; 8 positions agree with TRBD2. The V and J ends lost 2 bases and 10 bases, in that order; junction bases with no gene match: 13. This CDR3 contains 16 residues. Per the germline V gene, CDR1 is MNHNY and CDR2 is SVGAGI (reference sequence). CDR3 sequence reads: CASSYPSGGALEEQFF. The CDR3 DNA reads TGTGCCAGCAGTTACCCGTCCGGGGGGGCGCTTGAGGAGCAGTTCTTC.

The V call is TRBV25-1, the J call TRBJ2-7; TRBD1 agrees at 7 bases. Looked up from germline, CDR1 is MGHDK and CDR2 is SYGVNS. CDR3 length: 15 residues. Unmatched junction bases numbered 8, after V lost 4 bases and J lost 2 bases. The CDR3 bases are TGTGCCAGCAGTGCATTCCAGGGACAGCCCTACGAGCAGTACTTC. This translates into CASSAFQGQPYEQYF.

V gene TRBV30 combines with J gene TRBJ2-7; no clear D gene. Germline V lookup: CDR1 GTSNPN, CDR2 SVGIG (reference sequence). The CDR3 totals 11 residues. The V end lost 2 bases, the J end lost 4 bases, and 6 bases lay between the germline ends. CDR3 in amino acids: CAWSQEYEQYF. CDR3 DNA: TGTGCCTGGAGTCAGGAGTACGAGCAGTACTTC.

This clone was counted between two and nine times. The gene calls are TRBV6-1 and TRBJ2-3, with TRBD2 as a possible D gene (6 bases). The CDR3 spans 14 residues. Per germline, CDR1 MNHNS and CDR2 SASEGT. Trimming left V 3 bases short and J 5 bases short, with 12 bases between. The CDR3 spells CASSDTSEGDTQYF. The CDR3 region has the DNA TGTGCCAGCAGTGACACGTCGGAGGGAGATACGCAGTATTTT.

This clone has only a few counts. J is TRBJ1-4 and V is TRBV7-9; no reliable D call. Trimming stripped 2 bases from V and 6 bases from J, with 10 bases between. Germline V gives CDR1 SEHNR, CDR2 FQNEAQ (reference sequence). The CDR3 is 14 residues long. The CDR3 DNA reads TGTGCCAGCAGCTTAAGGAGGGAAGATGAAAAACTGTTTTTT. Translation: CASSLRREDEKLFF.

The rearrangement uses TRBV2 and TRBJ1-5, with 8 nucleotides matching TRBD1. Germline V lookup: CDR1 SNHLY, CDR2 FYNNEI. This CDR3 comprises 15 residues. With 7 bases clipped from V and 7 bases from J, the junction kept 12 bases outside the gene matches. As DNA, the CDR3 is TGTGCCAGCACCCCCCTGGACAGGGTTCGGCAGCCCCAGCATTTT. Translating it yields CASTPLDRVRQPQHF.

This clone has a handful of counts. V gene TRBV19 combines with J gene TRBJ2-7; the D is unclear. The V end was cut by 5 bases, the J end by 0 bases, with 14 bases between. Germline CDR1 LNHDA, CDR2 SQIVND (reference sequence). The CDR3 loop spans 15 amino acids. The CDR3 is CASSLSSSPSYEQYF. In nucleotides, the CDR3 is TGTGCCAGTAGTCTAAGTAGTTCCCCCTCCTACGAGCAGTACTTC.

V usage is TRBV9 and J usage is TRBJ1-4; D unresolved. Per the germline V gene, CDR1 is SGDLS and CDR2 is YYNGEE. The CDR3 extends over 17 amino acids. V lost 1 base and J lost 4, with 17 bases in between. CDR3 loop: CASSVTPFSGDNEKLFF. The CDR3 DNA sequence: TGTGCCAGCAGCGTAACGCCCTTTTCCGGGGATAATGAAAAACTGTTTTTT. Complete variable domain (other parts from reference TRBV9 and TRBJ1-4): DSGVTQTPKHLITATGQRVTLRCSPRSGDLSVYWYQQSLDQGLQFLIQYYNGEERAKGNILERFSAQQFPDLHSELNLSSLELGDSALYFCASSVTPFSGDNEKLFFGSGTQLSVL.